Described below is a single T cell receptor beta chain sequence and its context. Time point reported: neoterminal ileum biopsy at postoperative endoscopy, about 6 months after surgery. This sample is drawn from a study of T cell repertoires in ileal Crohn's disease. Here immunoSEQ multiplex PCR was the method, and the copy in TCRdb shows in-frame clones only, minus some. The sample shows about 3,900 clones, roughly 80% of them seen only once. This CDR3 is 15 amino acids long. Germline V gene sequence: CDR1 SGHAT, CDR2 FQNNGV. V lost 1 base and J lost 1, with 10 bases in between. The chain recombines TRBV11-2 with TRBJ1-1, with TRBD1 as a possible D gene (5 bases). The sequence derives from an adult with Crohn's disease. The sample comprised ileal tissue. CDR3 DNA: TGTGCCAGCAGCTTAGTTCAGGGTAGGAACACTGAAGCTTTCTTT. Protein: CASSLVQGRNTEAFF.